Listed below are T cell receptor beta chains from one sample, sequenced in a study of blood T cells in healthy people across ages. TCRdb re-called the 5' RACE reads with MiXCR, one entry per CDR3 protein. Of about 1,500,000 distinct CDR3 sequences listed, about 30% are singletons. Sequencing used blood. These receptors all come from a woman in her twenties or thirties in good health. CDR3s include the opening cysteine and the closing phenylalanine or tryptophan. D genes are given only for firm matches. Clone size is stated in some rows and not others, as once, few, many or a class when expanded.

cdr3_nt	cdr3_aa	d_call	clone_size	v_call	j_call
TGTGCCAGCAAGGCGCGTTTGGCGGGAGACTACGAGCAGTACTTC	CASKARLAGDYEQYF	TRBD2	.	TRBV19	TRBJ2-7
TGTGCCAGCAGTTTGGGGGCGGGACACGACTATGGCTACACCTTC	CASSLGAGHDYGYTF	.	.	TRBV28	TRBJ1-2
TGTGCCAGCAGTTTGTTACCCGGGACTAGCGGGGGCCCTAGCACAGATACGCAGTATTTT	CASSLLPGTSGGPSTDTQYF	TRBD2	.	TRBV12-3/TRBV12-4	TRBJ2-3
TGCGCCAGCAGCGCAACCACCGGGGCTCACAATGAGCAGTTCTTC	CASSATTGAHNEQFF	.	.	TRBV5-1	TRBJ2-1
TGTGCCATCAGTGAGTTAACAGATACGCAGTATTTT	CAISELTDTQYF	.	.	TRBV10-3	TRBJ2-3
TGTGCCAGCTCCCAAGGGACTAGCGGGGCGACCGAGCAGTACTTC	CASSQGTSGATEQYF	TRBD2	few	TRBV18	TRBJ2-7
TGTGCCAGCAGTTTTTCCGGGTTAGCTTACAATGAGCAGTTCTTC	CASSFSGLAYNEQFF	.	few	TRBV28	TRBJ2-1
TGCGCCAGCAGCCAAGTATCAGGGAGTGCTTACGAGCAGTACTTC	CASSQVSGSAYEQYF	.	few	TRBV4-1	TRBJ2-7
TGTGCCAGCAGTTCAACAGGGGCAAGCACTGAAGCTTTCTTT	CASSSTGASTEAFF	TRBD1	.	TRBV28	TRBJ1-1
TGTGCCAGCCGAGCGGGACTCCGCACAGATACGCAGTATTTT	CASRAGLRTDTQYF	TRBD2	few	TRBV7-9	TRBJ2-3